This is a list of T cell receptor beta chains from one sample in a study of cytomegalovirus exposure and HLA in healthy donors. The table came from immunoSEQ multiplex PCR; TCRdb's copy has only in-frame clones and leaves some out. This sample's table reports under 40,000 clones. Sequencing input: PBMCs. All receptors come from a female donor in good health and CMV-seronegative. Each CDR3 is given with its conserved first and last residue. The order of the fields is J gene, V gene, CDR3 protein.

j_gene: TRBJ2-7
v_gene: TRBV18
CDR3aa: CASSPGTGPYEQYF

j_gene: TRBJ2-7
v_gene: TRBV7-8
CDR3aa: CASSLSRGYEQYF

j_gene: TRBJ2-7
v_gene: TRBV18
CDR3aa: CASSPPGQLGPEQYF

j_gene: TRBJ2-1
v_gene: TRBV2
CDR3aa: CASSPLGGLALYNEQFF

j_gene: TRBJ1-2
v_gene: TRBV19
CDR3aa: CASSIGTNNYGYTF

j_gene: TRBJ2-7
v_gene: TRBV7-9
CDR3aa: CASSPGQGDEQYF

j_gene: TRBJ1-3
v_gene: TRBV19
CDR3aa: CASSIGTAPGNTIYF

j_gene: TRBJ1-4
v_gene: TRBV25-1
CDR3aa: CASSLQDPNEKLFF

j_gene: TRBJ1-1
v_gene: TRBV20-1
CDR3aa: CSAMADTEAFF

j_gene: TRBJ2-5
v_gene: TRBV2
CDR3aa: CASSRASGGSGETQYF

j_gene: TRBJ1-2
v_gene: TRBV11-2
CDR3aa: CASSVRGGGLGYTF